This TCR beta chain was profiled in a study of OX40 agonist ivuxolimab in advanced cancers. On the study more broadly: Ivuxolimab, which is an agonistic anti-OX40 (CD134) antibody, was administered to the patients. The mean age was about 61 years, ranging from 23 to 79, with around four fifths of participants male. General observations from the study: Expanded clones belonging to CD8+ T cells outnumbered, on average, those of CD4+.

Method: immunoSEQ multiplex PCR; TCRdb's copy keeps in-frame clones and lacks some. The table lists tens of thousands of clones, about 93% of them singletons. Germline values: CDR1 MNHEY, CDR2 SVGAGI. The germline V and J ends were trimmed by 0 bases and 6 bases, with 8 bases remaining between them. The CDR3 runs 14 residues. Concerning this clone itself: Its antigen is unknown.

The origin of this receptor is an adult with an advanced solid tumor such as melanoma, head and neck, liver or kidney cancer. The V call is TRBV6-5, the J call TRBJ2-2; no clear D gene. The specimen comprised CD4+ or CD8+ T cells sorted from blood, sampled in a trial of the OX40 agonist ivuxolimab. CDR3 nucleotide sequence: TGTGCCAGCAGTTACTCGAACGTCCCCGGGGAGCTGTTTTTT. Amino acid sequence: CASSYSNVPGELFF.